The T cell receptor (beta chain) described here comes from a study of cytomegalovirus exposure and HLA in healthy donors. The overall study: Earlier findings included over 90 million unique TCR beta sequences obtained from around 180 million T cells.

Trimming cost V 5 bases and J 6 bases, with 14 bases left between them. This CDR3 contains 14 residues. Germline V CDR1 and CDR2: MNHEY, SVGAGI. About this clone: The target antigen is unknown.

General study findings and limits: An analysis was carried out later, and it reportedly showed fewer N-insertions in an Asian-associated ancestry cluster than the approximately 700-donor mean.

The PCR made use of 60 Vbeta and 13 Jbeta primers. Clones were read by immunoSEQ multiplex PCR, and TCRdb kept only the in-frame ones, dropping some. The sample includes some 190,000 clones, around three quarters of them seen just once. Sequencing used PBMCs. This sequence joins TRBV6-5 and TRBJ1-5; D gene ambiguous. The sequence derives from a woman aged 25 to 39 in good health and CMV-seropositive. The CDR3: CASSPVGGRQPQHF. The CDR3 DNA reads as TGTGCCAGCAGTCCCGTAGGAGGCCGTCAGCCCCAGCATTTT.